Below, 14 T cell receptor beta chains from the same sample are listed, as sequenced in a study of cytomegalovirus exposure and HLA in healthy donors. 60 Vbeta and 13 Jbeta primers were used in PCR. The repertoire was sequenced with immunoSEQ multiplex PCR; TCRdb's copy has only in-frame clones and lacks some. The sample consists of 150,000 to 200,000 clones, over 70% of them appearing once. Material for sequencing was PBMCs. Receptor source: a man aged 25-45 years in good health and CMV-seropositive.

The rearrangement links TRBV4-1 to TRBJ2-7; 13 bases are shared with TRBD2. CDR1 and CDR2 from the germline V gene are MGHRA and YSYEKL. V was pared by 3 bases and J by 4 bases, with 6 bases of the junction left unmatched. CDR3 length: 16 amino acids. In DNA form, the CDR3 reads TGCGCCAGCAGCCACACTAGCGGGAGGGCCGTTTACGAGCAGTACTTC. As protein: CASSHTSGRAVYEQYF.

The rearrangement joins TRBV27 to TRBJ1-2, with TRBD1 matching 8 bases. The CDR3 runs to 14 residues. V was pared by 5 bases and J by 7 bases, with 9 bases of the junction left unmatched. CDR1 and CDR2 from the germline V gene are MNHEY and SMNVEV (reference sequence). CDR3 sequence (DNA): TGTGCCAGCAGTGCCCGACAGGGGCGCGGTGGCTACACCTTC. Amino acid sequence: CASSARQGRGGYTF.

The rearrangement joins TRBV30 to TRBJ1-1; TRBD1 agrees at 11 bases. V was pared by 3 bases and J by 5 bases, with 14 bases of the junction left unmatched. Germline CDR1 GTSNPN, CDR2 SVGIG (reference sequence). CDR3 length equals 17 residues. CDR3: CAWSGASDRGRGTEAFF. The CDR3 nucleotides read TGTGCCTGGAGCGGAGCGTCGGACAGGGGGCGCGGGACTGAAGCTTTCTTT.

The rearrangement links TRBV9 to TRBJ2-7; the D gene is possibly TRBD1 (7 bases). The V gene lost 4 bases and the J gene lost 3 bases, with 14 bases spanning the gap. Germline V lookup: CDR1 SGDLS, CDR2 YYNGEE. This CDR3 contains 14 residues. The chain's CDR3 is CASSSRDSHYEQYF. CDR3 DNA sequence: TGTGCCAGCAGCTCGCGGGACAGCCACTACGAGCAGTACTTC.

This clone was detected a few times. The chain is built from TRBV4-2 and TRBJ2-1; 7 nucleotides align to TRBD2. With 4 bases clipped from V and 0 bases from J, the junction kept 9 bases outside the gene matches. Germline V CDR1 and CDR2: LGHNA, YNFKEQ. The CDR3 totals 17 residues. The CDR3 DNA reads as TGTGCCAGCAGCCCCTACCCGGCGGGGGACTCCTACAATGAGCAGTTCTTC. Protein: CASSPYPAGDSYNEQFF.

V and J are TRBV6-1 and TRBJ2-7, with D tentatively TRBD2 (6 bases). Trimming cost V 7 bases and J 0 bases, with 13 bases left between them. Germline lookup yields CDR1 MNHNS and CDR2 SASEGT. The CDR3 consists of 14 residues. CDR3 residues: CASKGRISSYEQYF. The CDR3 coding sequence is TGTGCCAGCAAGGGGAGGATTTCCTCCTACGAGCAGTACTTC.

The chain combines TRBV11-2 with TRBJ1-2, with D unresolved. From germline, CDR1 is SGHAT and CDR2 FQNNGV. Trimming took off 2 bases at V and 3 bases at J, with 10 bases between the two ends. This CDR3 has 14 residues. The CDR3 nucleotides read TGTGCCAGCAGCTTACGTCCGACTCACTATGGCTACACCTTC. Protein product: CASSLRPTHYGYTF.

V is TRBV10-3 and J is TRBJ2-1, with TRBD2 identical over 14 bases. Per germline, CDR1 ENHRY and CDR2 SYGVKD. V gave up 5 bases and J gave up 1 base; unmatched junction bases: 7. The CDR3 loop spans 18 amino acids. The CDR3 nucleotides are TGTGCCATCAGTCCGCAGACTAGCGGGGGGGGTTCCTACAATGAGCAGTTCTTC. This translates into CAISPQTSGGGSYNEQFF.

This CDR3 is CASSPVWGRETQYF. As DNA, the CDR3 is TGTGCCAGCAGCCCTGTGTGGGGGAGGGAGACCCAGTACTTC. V is TRBV14 and J is TRBJ2-5, with a possible D match to TRBD2 (6 bases). The V end lost 4 bases, the J end lost 5 bases, and 14 bases lay between the germline ends. Germline V lookup: CDR1 SGHDN, CDR2 FVKESK. CDR3 size: 14 residues.

A remark on this clone: At one of its ends the junction is not consistent with the germline gene, which may arise from a read error. This chain connects TRBV11-2 to TRBJ2-7; D may be TRBD1 (6 bases). Germline CDR1 and CDR2: SGHAT and FQNNGV. The CDR3 runs 12 residues. DNA for the CDR3: TGTGCCAGCAGCTTAGGTACCGGGACACCACTCTTC. Encoded protein: CASSLGTGTPLF.

V is TRBV2 and J is TRBJ2-1, with D unclear. V lost 8 bases and J lost 8, with 19 bases in between. Germline-derived CDR1 and CDR2 are SNHLY and FYNNEI. The CDR3 length is 14 residues. CDR3 nucleotide sequence: TGTGCCAGCCTCTTATCCCCAGAATTCGATGAGCAGTTCTTC. This encodes CASLLSPEFDEQFF.

The chain links TRBV9 to TRBJ2-1; the match to TRBD1 covers 7 bases. Germline values: CDR1 SGDLS, CDR2 YYNGEE. J gave up 4 bases and V 3 bases, and 4 bases lay outside the gene matches. The CDR3 has 14 residues. CDR3 nucleotide sequence: TGTGCCAGCAGCGCCGCGACAGGGTACAATGAGCAGTTCTTC. Protein: CASSAATGYNEQFF.

Turning to this clone: Other DNA sequences in the sample encode the same CDR3. The chain uses TRBV27 and TRBJ2-2; D gene uncertain. The V gene's germline CDR1 is MNHEY and CDR2 SMNVEV (reference sequence). This CDR3 comprises 12 residues. V gave up 6 bases and J gave up 5 bases, with 7 bases separating them. For the CDR3, the DNA is TGTGCCAGCAGGGTGCGGACCGGGGAGCTGTTTTTT. Protein product: CASRVRTGELFF.

This rearrangement joins TRBV19 to TRBJ1-1, with D unclear. The CDR3 is 14 residues long. The germline V gene encodes CDR1 LNHDA and CDR2 SQIVND (reference sequence). V lost 1 base and J lost 1, with 7 bases in between. The DNA of the CDR3 is TGTGCCAGTAGTATAGGACAAAAGAACACTGAAGCTTTCTTT. It codes for CASSIGQKNTEAFF.